The 4 T cell receptor beta chains given below trace back to one sample, sequenced in a study of cytomegalovirus exposure and HLA in healthy donors (dated by TCRdb to 2016 to 2017). Library construction relied on the immunoSEQ multiplex PCR assay. As stored in TCRdb, this immuneACCESS dataset retains in-frame rearrangements with V and J assigned. A fraction of the clones does not appear; measured against another copy, unresolved V genes explain less than half of the discrepancy, and the remainder lacks a known reason. Counted in this sample were around 150,000 clones; nearly 90% of them appeared once. The ten largest clones take up approximately 10% of the sample. Specimen: PBMCs. The source is a woman between 18 and 29 years old in good health and CMV-seropositive.

The chain recombines TRBV23-1 with TRBJ1-3; D unresolved. TRBV23-1 is placed among ORFs of uncertain function. The V end was cut by 2 bases, the J end by 0 bases, with 17 bases between. This CDR3 has 18 amino acids. The CDR3 sequence is CASSQLTLSVSSGNTIYF. Here the CDR3 DNA reads TGCGCCAGCAGTCAACTCACCCTGTCCGTTAGCTCTGGAAACACCATATATTTT.

This clone was recorded only once. The chain employs TRBV5-6 and TRBJ1-5, with D perhaps TRBD1 (6 bases). The CDR3 covers 14 residues. Germline V lookup: CDR1 SGHDT, CDR2 YYEEEE. V was clipped by 1 base and J by 10 bases, with 15 bases between them. The CDR3, as DNA: TGTGCCAGCAGCTTGACAGGGCGTGGAGGACCCCAGCATTTT. Its protein is CASSLTGRGGPQHF.

The V call is TRBV2, the J call TRBJ2-2, with D hard to call. This CDR3 comprises 13 residues. From germline, CDR1 is SNHLY and CDR2 FYNNEI. V was shortened by 8 bases and J by 1 base, with 8 bases between the two germline ends. CDR3 protein: CASAVENTGELFF. The CDR3 DNA reads as TGTGCCAGCGCGGTAGAGAACACCGGGGAGCTGTTTTTT.

The chain links TRBV5-6 to TRBJ2-5, with 9 nucleotides matching TRBD1. The CDR3 is 15 amino acids. The J segment lost 0 bases and the V segment lost 3 bases, leaving 3 bases of the junction unmatched. CDR1 and CDR2 (germline): SGHDT, YYEEEE. For the CDR3, the DNA is TGTGCCAGCAGCTGGACAGGGGCCAACCAAGAGACCCAGTACTTC. Its protein is CASSWTGANQETQYF.